This T cell receptor (beta chain) was recovered during a study of CD8+ T cells in alopecia areata. Study-wide context: Tofacitinib was taken orally by treated patients, and the dose was 5 to 10 mg twice daily. Study conclusions and caveats: Tissue-resident alphabeta T cells belonging to normal skin likewise get sequenced within scalp specimens.

Extraction and reverse transcription of RNA yielded cDNA as the sequencing template. The protocol was immunoSEQ multiplex PCR, while the TCRdb copy is restricted to in-frame clones and leaves out a portion. The top ten clones hold roughly 15% of a sample with roughly 75,000 clones, under 75% of them seen once. Alopecia areata patients gave lesional scalp punch biopsies and peripheral blood samples. For this clone: Its cognate antigen is unknown.

CDR3 size: 17 residues. Germline V CDR1 and CDR2: LGHNA, YNFKEQ. V was cut by 0 bases and J by 5 bases, with 19 bases left in between. This receptor was obtained from a human donor with alopecia areata. Material: CD8+ T cells sorted from blood, obtained at week 0. The J gene is TRBJ2-5, the V gene TRBV4-2; D is possibly TRBD2 (6 bases). The CDR3 DNA follows: TGTGCCAGCAGCCAAGATCTTAGGGACTCCCTGGGGGAGACCCAGTACTTC. It is translated as CASSQDLRDSLGETQYF.